This is a list of T cell receptor beta chains from one sample in a study of T cells in localized non-small cell lung cancer. The method was immunoSEQ multiplex PCR; TCRdb's version includes in-frame clones alone and lacks a portion of them. The table has around 30,000 clones, approximately 94% seen once; the top ten hold about 0.7%. Material: peripheral blood, obtained before any cancer treatment. These receptor sequences come from a woman aged 35 to 69 with stage I lung adenocarcinoma. The conserved cysteine and the conserved F or W are not part of the CDR3 here.

cdr3_aa j_call v_call
ASSYVSRTYEQY TRBJ2-7 TRBV6-5
ASTGEGTGELF TRBJ2-2 TRBV21-1
ASSPPASGEKLF TRBJ1-4 TRBV18
ASSPPTNEKLF TRBJ1-4 TRBV28
SVEVTGTGGYREQY TRBJ2-7 TRBV29-1
ASSSSTGSGYT TRBJ1-2 TRBV11-3
AISEAQGAAGELF TRBJ2-2 TRBV10-3
ASRARINTDTEAF TRBJ1-1 TRBV6-1
ASSQVRRGRSTDTQY TRBJ2-3 TRBV4-1
ASSSPLGGLYEQY TRBJ2-7 TRBV5-1
ASSEGMNTEAF TRBJ1-1 TRBV2
ASSFLGGGSEAF TRBJ1-1 TRBV7-9
ASSWGQYEQY TRBJ2-7 TRBV28
ALNREDYGYT TRBJ1-2 TRBV28
ASSLKRPPATNEKLF TRBJ1-4 TRBV7-8
ASSSGLASSYNEQF TRBJ2-1 TRBV7-3
SSKGTKGARETQY TRBJ2-5 TRBV29-1
ASSLSVGRIGVSDTQY TRBJ2-3 TRBV11-3